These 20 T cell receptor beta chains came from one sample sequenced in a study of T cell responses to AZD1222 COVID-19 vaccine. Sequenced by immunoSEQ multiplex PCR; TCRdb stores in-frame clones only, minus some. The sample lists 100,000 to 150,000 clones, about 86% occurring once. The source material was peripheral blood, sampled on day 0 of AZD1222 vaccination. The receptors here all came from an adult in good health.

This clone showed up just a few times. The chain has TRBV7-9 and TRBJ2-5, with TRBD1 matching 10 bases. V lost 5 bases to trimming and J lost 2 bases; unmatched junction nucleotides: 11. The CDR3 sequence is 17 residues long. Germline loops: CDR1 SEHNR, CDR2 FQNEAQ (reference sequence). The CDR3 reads CASSPALGQGPQETQYF. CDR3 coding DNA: TGTGCCAGCAGCCCTGCCCTGGGACAGGGGCCGCAAGAGACCCAGTACTTC.

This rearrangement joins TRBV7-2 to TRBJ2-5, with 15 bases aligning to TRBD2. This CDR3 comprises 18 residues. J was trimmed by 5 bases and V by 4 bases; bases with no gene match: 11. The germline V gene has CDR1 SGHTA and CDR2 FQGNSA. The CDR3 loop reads CASSYGTSGGPMVETQYF. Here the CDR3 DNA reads TGTGCCAGCAGCTACGGGACTAGCGGGGGGCCCATGGTGGAGACCCAGTACTTC.

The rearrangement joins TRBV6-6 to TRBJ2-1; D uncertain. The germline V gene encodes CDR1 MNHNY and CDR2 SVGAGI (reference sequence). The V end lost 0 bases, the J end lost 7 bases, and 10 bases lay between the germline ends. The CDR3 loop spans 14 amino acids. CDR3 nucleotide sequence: TGTGCCAGCAGTTACTCGAGGATGGCGAATGAGCAGTTCTTC. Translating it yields CASSYSRMANEQFF.

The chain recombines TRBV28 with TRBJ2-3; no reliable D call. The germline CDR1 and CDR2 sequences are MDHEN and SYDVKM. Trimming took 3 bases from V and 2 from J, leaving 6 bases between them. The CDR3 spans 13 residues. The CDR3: CASSLINTDTQYF. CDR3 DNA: TGTGCCAGCAGTTTGATTAACACAGATACGCAGTATTTT.

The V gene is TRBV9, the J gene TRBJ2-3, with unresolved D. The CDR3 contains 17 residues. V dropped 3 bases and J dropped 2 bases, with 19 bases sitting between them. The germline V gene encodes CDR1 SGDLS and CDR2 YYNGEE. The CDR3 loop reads CASSAAPRVLLTDTQYF. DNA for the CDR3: TGTGCCAGCAGCGCAGCCCCTCGGGTCCTCCTCACAGATACGCAGTATTTT.

DNA of the CDR3: TGCGCCAGCAGCTTGGAAGCTAACTATGGCTACACCTTC. It yields the protein CASSLEANYGYTF. The V call is TRBV5-1, the J call TRBJ1-2, with D unresolved. CDR3 length: 13 amino acids. Germline assignment: CDR1 SGHRS and CDR2 YFSETQ. Trimming pared 0 bases from V and 0 bases from J, leaving 3 bases between.

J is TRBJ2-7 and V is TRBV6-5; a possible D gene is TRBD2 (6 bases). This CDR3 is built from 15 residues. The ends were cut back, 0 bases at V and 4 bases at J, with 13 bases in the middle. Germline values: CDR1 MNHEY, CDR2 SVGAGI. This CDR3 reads CASSYSGQGGYEQYF. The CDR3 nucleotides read TGTGCCAGCAGTTACTCGGGGCAGGGAGGTTACGAGCAGTACTTC.

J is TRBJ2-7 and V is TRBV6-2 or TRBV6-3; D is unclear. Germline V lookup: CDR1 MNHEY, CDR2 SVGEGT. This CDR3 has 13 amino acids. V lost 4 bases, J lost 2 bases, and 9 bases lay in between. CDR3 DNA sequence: TGTGCCAGCAGTTCCGGATATACCTACGAGCAGTACTTC. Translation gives CASSSGYTYEQYF.

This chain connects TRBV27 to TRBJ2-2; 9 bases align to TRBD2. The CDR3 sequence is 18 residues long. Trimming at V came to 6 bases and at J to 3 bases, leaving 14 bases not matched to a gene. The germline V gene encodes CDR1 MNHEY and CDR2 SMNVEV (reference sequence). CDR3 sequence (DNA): TGTGCCAGCAGGGACCAGGGTAGCGGGAGTCTGGACACCGGGGAGCTGTTTTTT. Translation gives CASRDQGSGSLDTGELFF.

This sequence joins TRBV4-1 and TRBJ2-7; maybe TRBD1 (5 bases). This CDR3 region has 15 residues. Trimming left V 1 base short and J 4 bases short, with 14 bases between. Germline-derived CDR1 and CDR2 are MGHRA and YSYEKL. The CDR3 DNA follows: TGCGCCAGCAGCCAAGTCCAGGGAAATATATACGAGCAGTACTTC. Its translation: CASSQVQGNIYEQYF.

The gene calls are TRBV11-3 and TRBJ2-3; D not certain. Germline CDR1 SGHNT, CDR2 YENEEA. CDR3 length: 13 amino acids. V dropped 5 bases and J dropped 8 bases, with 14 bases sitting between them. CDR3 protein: CASSQGPYITQYF. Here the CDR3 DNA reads TGTGCCAGCAGCCAAGGCCCCTACATTACGCAGTATTTT.

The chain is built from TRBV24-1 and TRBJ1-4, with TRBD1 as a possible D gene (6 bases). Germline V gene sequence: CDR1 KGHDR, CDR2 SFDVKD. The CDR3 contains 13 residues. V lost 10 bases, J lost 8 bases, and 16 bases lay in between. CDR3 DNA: TGTGCCACTGGGGGCGCAGGGAACGAAAAACTGTTTTTT. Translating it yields CATGGAGNEKLFF.

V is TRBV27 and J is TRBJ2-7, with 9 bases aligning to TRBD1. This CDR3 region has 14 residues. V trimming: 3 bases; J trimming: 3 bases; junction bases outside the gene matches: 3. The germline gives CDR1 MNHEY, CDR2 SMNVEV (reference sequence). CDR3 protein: CASSFMDRGYEQYF. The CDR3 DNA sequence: TGTGCCAGCAGTTTCATGGACAGGGGCTACGAGCAGTACTTC.

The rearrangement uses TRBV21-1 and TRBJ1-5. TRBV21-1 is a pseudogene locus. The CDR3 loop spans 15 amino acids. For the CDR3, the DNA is TGTGCCAGCATCCGAGGGAGGGGTGGCAATCAGCCCCAGCATTTT. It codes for CASIRGRGGNQPQHF.

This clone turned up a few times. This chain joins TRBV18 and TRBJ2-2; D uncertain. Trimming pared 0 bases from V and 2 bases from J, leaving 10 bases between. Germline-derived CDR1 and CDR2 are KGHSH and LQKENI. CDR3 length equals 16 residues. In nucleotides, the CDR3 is TGTGCCAGCTCACCACCGTGGCAGGCTAACACCGGGGAGCTGTTTTTT. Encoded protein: CASSPPWQANTGELFF. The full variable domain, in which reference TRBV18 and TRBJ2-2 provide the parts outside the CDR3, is NAGVMQNPRHLVRRRGQEARLRCSPMKGHSHVYWYRQLPEEGLKFMVYLQKENIIDESGMPKERFSAEFPKEGPSILRIQQVVRGDSAAYFCASSPPWQANTGELFFGEGSRLTVL.

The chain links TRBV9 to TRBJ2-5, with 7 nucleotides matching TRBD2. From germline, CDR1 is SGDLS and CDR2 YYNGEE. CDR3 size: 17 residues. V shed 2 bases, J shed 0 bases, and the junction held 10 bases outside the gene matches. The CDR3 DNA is TGTGCCAGCAGCGTTTTAGCCGGGACTAACAACCAAGAGACCCAGTACTTC. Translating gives CASSVLAGTNNQETQYF.

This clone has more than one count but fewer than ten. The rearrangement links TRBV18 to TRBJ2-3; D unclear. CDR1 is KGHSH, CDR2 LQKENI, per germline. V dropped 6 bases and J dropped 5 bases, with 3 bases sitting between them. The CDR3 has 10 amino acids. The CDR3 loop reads CASSEDTQYF. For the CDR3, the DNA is TGTGCCAGCTCTGAAGATACGCAGTATTTT.

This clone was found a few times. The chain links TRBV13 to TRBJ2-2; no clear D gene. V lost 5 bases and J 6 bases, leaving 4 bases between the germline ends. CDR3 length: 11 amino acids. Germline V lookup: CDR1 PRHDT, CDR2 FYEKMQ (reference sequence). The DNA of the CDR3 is TGTGCCAGCAGCGGCCCCGGGGAGCTGTTTTTT. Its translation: CASSGPGELFF. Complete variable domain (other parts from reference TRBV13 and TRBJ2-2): AAGVIQSPRHLIKEKRETATLKCYPIPRHDTVYWYQQGPGQDPQFLISFYEKMQSDKGSIPDRFSAQQFSDYHSELNMSSLELGDSALYFCASSGPGELFFGEGSRLTVL.

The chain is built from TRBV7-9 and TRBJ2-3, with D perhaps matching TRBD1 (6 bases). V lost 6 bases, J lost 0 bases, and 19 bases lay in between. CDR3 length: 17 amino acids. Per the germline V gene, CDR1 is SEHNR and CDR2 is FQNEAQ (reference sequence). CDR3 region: CASRPIIQGPSTDTQYF. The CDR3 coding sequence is TGTGCCAGCAGACCCATCATTCAGGGGCCTAGCACAGATACGCAGTATTTT.

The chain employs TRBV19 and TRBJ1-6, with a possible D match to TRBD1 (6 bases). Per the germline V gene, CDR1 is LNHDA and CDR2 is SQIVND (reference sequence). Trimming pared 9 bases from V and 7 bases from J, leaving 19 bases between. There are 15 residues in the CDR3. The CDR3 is CASTLTGKRNSPLHF. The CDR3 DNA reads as TGTGCCAGCACCCTAACAGGGAAGAGAAATTCACCCCTCCACTTT.